This T cell receptor (beta chain) was captured by sequencing in a study of vaccination and CD4 T cells after COVID-19. Across the whole study: Post-COVID samples were collected a median roughly 92 days following diagnosis, spanning 35 to 161.

Points on this clonotype: Its target is unknown.

Documented treatment: roughly ten-day PBMC culture with coronavirus spike peptide pools or control peptides (ViraFEST assay). Expanded clonotypes were found by TCR sequencing after peptide-pool stimulation (ViraFEST). By negative selection, CD4+ T cells were isolated once culture had run for approximately 11 days. CDR3 length: 13 amino acids. Germline V gives CDR1 MRHNA, CDR2 SNTAGT. V was pared by 5 bases and J by 4 bases, with 3 bases of the junction left unmatched. The Oncomine TCR Beta short-read assay was applied to DNA of cultured CD4+ T cells. Each CDR3 protein is one row after TCRdb ran MiXCR on the PCR reads. The repertoire holds over 9,000 distinct CDR3 sequences, 45% to 60% seen once, with about a fifth in the top ten.

V usage is TRBV6-4 and J usage is TRBJ1-2; TRBD1 agrees at 8 bases. The specimen was CD4+ T cells from blood, cultured in vitro. This receptor was obtained from a human donor who had recovered from COVID-19. CDR3 in DNA: TGTGCCAGCAGTCGGACAGGGTCCTATGGCTACACCTTC. This gives the protein CASSRTGSYGYTF.